This T cell receptor beta chain was sequenced for a study of human T cells and chemical hapten exposure. Background on the study: Patients received weekly diphenylcyclopropenone doses to the scalp throughout the approximately 26-week study. Patients, largely female, had alopecia areata, totalis or universalis.

CDR3 length: 15 residues. V lost 5 bases to trimming and J lost 7 bases; unmatched junction nucleotides: 8. CDR1 is SGHTA and CDR2 is FQGNSA in the germline V gene. As for time point: patch test 3, about 24 weeks after DPC sensitization. The sample's treatment: therapeutic diphenylcyclopropenone sensitization with weekly scalp DPC. This clonotype was seen at least ten times. The antigen remains unidentified. Each CDR3 protein gets one entry after TCRdb re-called the RACE reads with MiXCR. Of about 190,000 distinct CDR3 sequences listed, 24% were seen once; the top ten hold roughly 2.3%. Study findings and constraints: There was no change with DPC sensitization in TCRs above 1 in 1000 frequency.

This receptor was identified in a woman aged 35 to 49 with alopecia areata. Some clones in this sample may be carry-over from other donors' samples. The J gene is TRBJ2-1, the V gene TRBV7-2; 10 nucleotides line up with TRBD2. Sequenced here: whole blood, sampled in connection with sensitization to the hapten diphenylcyclopropenone (DPC). CDR3: CASSPASGSWNEQFF. The DNA for the CDR3 is TGTGCCAGCAGCCCAGCTAGCGGGAGTTGGAATGAGCAGTTCTTC. Looking up the rest from reference TRBV7-2 and TRBJ2-1 gives the full variable domain: GAGVSQSPSNKVTEKGKDVELRCDPISGHTALYWYRQSLGQGLEFLIYFQGNSAPDKSGLPSDRFSAERTGGSVSTLTIQRTQQEDSAVYLCASSPASGSWNEQFFGPGTRLTVL.